This record concerns one T cell receptor (beta chain) sequence. Its matching antigen is unknown. These data are taken from a study of T cell responses to AZD1222 COVID-19 vaccine. Looking at the study overall: Second doses at about 4 or about 12 weeks were pooled.

The assay was immunoSEQ multiplex PCR, and TCRdb's table has in-frame clones only and misses some. The data contain about 130,000 clones, over 85% of them singletons. General study results and limits: Without day 14 samples, only post-peak T cell repertoires were studied. It should be noted that donors were predominantly white British and more often female, and clonal diversity was possibly underestimated.

V lost 2 bases and J lost 8, with 13 bases in between. The CDR3 extends over 14 amino acids. Sequences were derived from peripheral blood, sampled on day 0 of AZD1222 vaccination. J is TRBJ1-5 and V is TRBV23-1; the D is unclear. TRBV23-1 is known as an ORF, though its function is uncertain. This receptor was taken from an adult in good health. The CDR3 DNA is TGCGCCAGCAGTCAAAGAAGGGTAGATGAGCCCCAGCATTTT. This codes for CASSQRRVDEPQHF.